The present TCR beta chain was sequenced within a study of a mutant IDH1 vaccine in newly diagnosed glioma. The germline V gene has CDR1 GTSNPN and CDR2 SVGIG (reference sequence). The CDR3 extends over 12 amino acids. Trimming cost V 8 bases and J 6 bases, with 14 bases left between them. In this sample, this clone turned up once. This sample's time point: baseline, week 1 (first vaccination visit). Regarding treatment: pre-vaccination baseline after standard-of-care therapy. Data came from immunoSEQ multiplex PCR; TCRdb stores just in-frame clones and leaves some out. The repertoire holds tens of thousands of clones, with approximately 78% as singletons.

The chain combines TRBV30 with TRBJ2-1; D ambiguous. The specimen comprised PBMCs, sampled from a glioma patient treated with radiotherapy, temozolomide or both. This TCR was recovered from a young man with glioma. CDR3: CALQPNFNEQFF. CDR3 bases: TGTGCCCTACAGCCAAACTTCAATGAGCAGTTCTTC.